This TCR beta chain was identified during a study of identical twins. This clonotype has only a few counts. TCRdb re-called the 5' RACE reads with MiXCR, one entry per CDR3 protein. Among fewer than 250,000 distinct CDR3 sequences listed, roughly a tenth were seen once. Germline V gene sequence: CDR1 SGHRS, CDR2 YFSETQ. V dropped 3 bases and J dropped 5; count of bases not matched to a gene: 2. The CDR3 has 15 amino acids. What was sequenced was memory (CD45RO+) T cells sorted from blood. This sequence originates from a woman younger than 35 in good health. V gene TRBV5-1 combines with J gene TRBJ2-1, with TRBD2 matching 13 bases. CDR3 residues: CASSYGTSGDNEQFF. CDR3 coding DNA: TGCGCCAGCAGCTACGGGACTAGCGGGGACAATGAGCAGTTCTTC. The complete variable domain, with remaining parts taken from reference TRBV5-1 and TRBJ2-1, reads KAGVTQTPRYLIKTRGQQVTLSCSPISGHRSVSWYQQTPGQGLQFLFEYFSETQRNKGNFPGRFSGRQFSNSRSEMNVSTLELGDSALYLCASSYGTSGDNEQFFGPGTRLTVL.